The sequence of this T cell receptor (beta chain) was determined in a study of shared clonotypes between healthy human individuals. Regarding the study as a whole: It was anticipated that sequencing depth would influence how many clonotypes donors shared.

Generated by immunoSEQ multiplex PCR, the TCRdb table keeps only in-frame clones and is missing some. The sample has roughly 530,000 clones; about 96% are singletons. The CD4+ fraction was divided into a CD45RA+ naive subset and a CD45RA-negative memory subset. Per germline, CDR1 SGHVS and CDR2 FNYEAQ. The V end was cut by 5 bases, the J end by 4 bases, with 24 bases between. The CDR3 length is 17 residues. Turning to this clone: The antigen remains undetermined.

The source material was naive CD4+ T cells sorted from blood. Subset given: CD45RA+ positively selected. The chain uses TRBV7-6 and TRBJ2-7; a possible D gene is TRBD2 (6 bases). The clonotype was recovered from a woman aged 25 to 39 in good health. For the CDR3, the DNA is TGTGCCAGCAGCGGGGAGGTATCCGGAATCGGGACTTACGAGCAGTACTTC. It is translated as CASSGEVSGIGTYEQYF.